This T cell receptor beta chain was obtained from a study of OX40 agonist ivuxolimab in advanced cancers. Background on the study: In three patients, partial responses were observed, one with hepatocellular carcinoma and two with cutaneous melanoma.

Autoimmune disease history or systemic immunosuppression led to patient exclusion. Germline CDR1 reads SGHTA; CDR2 reads FQGNSA. This CDR3 is 13 amino acids long. Trimming left V 1 base short and J 4 bases short, with 8 bases between. TCRdb keeps only in-frame clones here, not all; method: immunoSEQ multiplex PCR. The sample yields about 65,000 clones, roughly 90% seen once. The clonotype comes from an adult with an advanced solid tumor such as melanoma, head and neck, liver or kidney cancer. Specimen: CD4+ or CD8+ T cells sorted from blood, collected in a trial of the OX40 agonist ivuxolimab. The chain employs TRBV7-2 and TRBJ2-7; D is ambiguous. CDR3 sequence reads: CASSLVVVYEQYF. CDR3 bases: TGTGCCAGCAGCTTAGTCGTCGTTTACGAGCAGTACTTC.